What follows is one TCR beta chain and its context. Its antigen is unidentified. Using immunoSEQ multiplex PCR, the repertoire was profiled, and TCRdb retains in-frame clones only, with some absent. The data hold under 20,000 clones, with roughly 90% observed a single time. The entry originates in a study of lymphopenia after photon versus proton radiotherapy. Study observations and caveats: Under photons, naive T cells and diversity fell while effector/memory populations rose. Oligoclonal CD8+ Temra expansion after nadir drove photon patients' diversity drop.

This CDR3 spans 17 amino acids. CDR1 is MGHRA and CDR2 is YSYEKL in the germline V gene. Trimming removed 1 base from V and 1 base from J, with 16 bases in between. This receptor was identified in a woman in her thirties or forties with cholangiocarcinoma. The chain is built from TRBV4-1 and TRBJ1-1; possibly TRBD1 for D (5 bases). Sequenced material: peripheral blood, taken from a patient treated with photon-based radiotherapy. The CDR3 protein is CASSQVYLRDGNTEAFF. In nucleotides, the CDR3 is TGCGCCAGCAGCCAAGTCTACCTCAGGGATGGGAACACTGAAGCTTTCTTT.